This T cell receptor beta chain was sequenced in a study of Graves' ophthalmopathy and Graves' hyperthyroidism. Whole-study findings and limits: A classifier, a 13-signature model, separated ophthalmopathy from stable hyperthyroidism with 87.88% sensitivity and around 80% specificity. Appearing in blood as well were most expanded thyroid clonotypes above 0.001 frequency.

As concerns this clonotype: Its antigen is unknown.

Diagnosis was based on clinical symptoms, serum thyroxine, TRAb, thyroid ultrasound and orbital computed tomography. Trimming pared 1 base from V and 6 bases from J, leaving 7 bases between. This CDR3 spans 12 amino acids. Looked up from germline, CDR1 is LGHDT and CDR2 is YNNKEL (reference sequence). TCR beta CDR3 regions were amplified from RNA transcripts. HTBI primers were employed in first-round RT-PCR, then a second-round multiplex PCR followed. A single record per CDR3 protein comes from TCRdb applying MiXCR to the multiplex PCR reads. Found here are around 1.1 million distinct CDR3 sequences, 36% of them singletons; the top ten hold around 10%.

Input material: peripheral blood or thyroid tissue (not recorded which). The chain joins TRBV3-1 to TRBJ2-7; D is undetermined. This clonotype was obtained from an adult man with Graves' hyperthyroidism. The CDR3 here is CASSQALGEQYF. In nucleotides, the CDR3 is TGTGCCAGCAGCCAAGCCCTGGGCGAGCAGTACTTC.